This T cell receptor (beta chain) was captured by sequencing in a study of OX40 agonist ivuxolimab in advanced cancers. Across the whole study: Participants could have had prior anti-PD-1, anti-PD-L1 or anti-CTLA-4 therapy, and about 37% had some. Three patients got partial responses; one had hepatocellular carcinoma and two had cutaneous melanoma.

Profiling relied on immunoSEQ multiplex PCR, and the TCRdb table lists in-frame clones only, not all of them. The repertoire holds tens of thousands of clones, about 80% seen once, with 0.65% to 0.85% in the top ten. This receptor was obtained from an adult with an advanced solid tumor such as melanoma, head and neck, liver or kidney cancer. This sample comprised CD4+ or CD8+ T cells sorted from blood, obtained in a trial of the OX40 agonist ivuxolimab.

The DNA of the CDR3 is TGTGCCAGCAGCCAGCCCTGGACAGAGAATGAAAAACTGTTTTTT. This sequence encodes CASSQPWTENEKLFF. This chain uses TRBV11-2 with TRBJ1-4, with D possibly TRBD1 on 6 matching bases. This CDR3 comprises 15 residues. Germline CDR1 reads SGHAT; CDR2 reads FQNNGV. V shed 5 bases and J shed 5 bases, with 15 bases lying between them.